This TCR beta chain was captured by sequencing in a study of OX40 agonist ivuxolimab in advanced cancers. Across the whole study: A partial response was reached by three patients: one with hepatocellular carcinoma and two with cutaneous melanoma. Overall study results and limits: Dose levels from 0.1 to 3.0 mg/kg saw CD4+ and CD8+ blood T cells expand clonally by week 6. Certain nonresponders likewise exhibited a low normalized T-cell clonal expansion. Expanded clones were, on average, more numerous among CD8+ T cells than CD4+.

V lost 9 bases and J lost 6, with 8 bases in between. This CDR3 spans 10 amino acids. The germline gives CDR1 LNHDA, CDR2 SQIVND (reference sequence). Here immunoSEQ multiplex PCR was the method, and the copy in TCRdb shows in-frame clones only, minus some. The sample records over 50,000 clones, 92% being singletons. Regarding this clone: The antigen remains undetermined.

This TCR was sampled from an adult with an advanced solid tumor such as melanoma, head and neck, liver or kidney cancer. The chain employs TRBV19 and TRBJ1-2; D is unresolved. The sequencing here drew on CD4+ or CD8+ T cells sorted from blood, taken in a trial of the OX40 agonist ivuxolimab. The CDR3 sequence is CASSLDGYTF. The CDR3, as DNA: TGTGCCAGCTCCCTTGATGGCTACACCTTC.